This T cell receptor beta chain was documented in a study of T cell responses to AZD1222 COVID-19 vaccine. With respect to this clone: Its antigen is not known.

The V and J ends lost 0 bases and 7 bases respectively, with 4 bases between them. The CDR3 length is 13 residues. Germline CDR1 reads SGHVS; CDR2 reads FQNEAQ. Method: immunoSEQ multiplex PCR; TCRdb's copy keeps in-frame clones and lacks some. The data show some 97,000 clones, approximately 87% seen once. Study-wide results and limits: Donors in the cohort were predominantly white British and more often female, and clonal diversity was possibly underestimated.

The chain combines TRBV7-8 with TRBJ1-6, with unresolved D. Here the sequenced sample was peripheral blood, taken on day 0 of AZD1222 vaccination. This clonotype originated in an adult in good health. CDR3: CASSLARNSPLHF. For the CDR3, the DNA is TGTGCCAGCAGCTTAGCGCGGAATTCACCCCTCCACTTT. The variable domain in full, with the rest retrieved from reference TRBV7-8 and TRBJ1-6, is GAGVSQSPRYKVAKRGQDVALRCDPISGHVSLFWYQQALGQGPEFLTYFQNEAQLDKSGLPSDRFFAERPEGSVSTLKIQRTQQEDSAVYLCASSLARNSPLHFGNGTRLTVT.